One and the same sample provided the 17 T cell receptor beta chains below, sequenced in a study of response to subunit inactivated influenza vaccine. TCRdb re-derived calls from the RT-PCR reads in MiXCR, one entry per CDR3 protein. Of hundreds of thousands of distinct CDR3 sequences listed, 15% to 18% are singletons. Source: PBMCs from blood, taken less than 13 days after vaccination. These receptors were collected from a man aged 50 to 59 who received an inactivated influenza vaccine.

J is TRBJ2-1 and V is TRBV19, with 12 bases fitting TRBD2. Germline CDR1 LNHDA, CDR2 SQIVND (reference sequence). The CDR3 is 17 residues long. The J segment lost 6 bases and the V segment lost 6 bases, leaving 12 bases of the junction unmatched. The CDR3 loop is CASSTHLLAGGPNEQFF. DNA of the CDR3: TGTGCCAGTAGCACCCATCTTCTAGCGGGGGGGCCCAATGAGCAGTTCTTC.

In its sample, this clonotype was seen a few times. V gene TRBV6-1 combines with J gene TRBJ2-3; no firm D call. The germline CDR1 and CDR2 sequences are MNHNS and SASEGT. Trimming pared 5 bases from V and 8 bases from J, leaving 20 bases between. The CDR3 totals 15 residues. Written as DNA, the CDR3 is TGTGCCAGCAGTCGCGGACCTGGGCCGGCAGGTACGCAGTATTTT. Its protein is CASSRGPGPAGTQYF.

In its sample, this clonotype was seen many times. CDR3 amino acids: CASSLRDPDFDEQFF. CDR3 sequence (DNA): TGTGCCAGCTCACTCCGGGACCCGGACTTCGATGAGCAGTTCTTC. The chain recombines TRBV18 with TRBJ2-1; D assignment may be TRBD1 or TRBD2 (5 bases each). Trimming took off 4 bases at V and 8 bases at J, with 18 bases between the two ends. The CDR3 covers 15 residues. Germline CDR1 KGHSH, CDR2 LQKENI.

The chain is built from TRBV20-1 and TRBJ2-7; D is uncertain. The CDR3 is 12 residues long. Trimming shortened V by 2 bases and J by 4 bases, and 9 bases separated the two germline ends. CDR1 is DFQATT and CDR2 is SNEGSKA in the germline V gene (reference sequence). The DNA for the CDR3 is TGCAGTGCTAGACTAGGGATGTACGAGCAGTACTTC. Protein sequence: CSARLGMYEQYF.

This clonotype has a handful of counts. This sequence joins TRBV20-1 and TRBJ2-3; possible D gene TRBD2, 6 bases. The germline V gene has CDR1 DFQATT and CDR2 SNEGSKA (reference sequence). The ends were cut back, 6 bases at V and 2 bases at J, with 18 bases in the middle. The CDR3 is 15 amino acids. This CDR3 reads CSALRRDLLTDTQYF. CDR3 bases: TGCAGTGCCCTTAGGCGGGACCTACTCACAGATACGCAGTATTTT.

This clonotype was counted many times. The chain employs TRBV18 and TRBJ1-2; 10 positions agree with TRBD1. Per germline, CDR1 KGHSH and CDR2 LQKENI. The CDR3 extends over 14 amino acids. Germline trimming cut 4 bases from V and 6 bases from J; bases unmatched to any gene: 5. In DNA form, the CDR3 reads TGTGCCAGCTCACTAGGACAGGGGGTCGATGGCTACACCTTC. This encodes CASSLGQGVDGYTF.

CDR3 amino acids: CATSAPQGTYNEQFF. The CDR3 bases are TGTGCCACCAGCGCACCACAGGGTACTTACAATGAGCAGTTCTTC. The J gene is TRBJ2-1, the V gene TRBV24-1; D perhaps matches TRBD1 (6 bases). The CDR3 spans 15 residues. Between the trimmed V and J ends, which lost 7 bases and 4 bases, there was a span of 16 bases. Germline assignment: CDR1 KGHDR and CDR2 SFDVKD.

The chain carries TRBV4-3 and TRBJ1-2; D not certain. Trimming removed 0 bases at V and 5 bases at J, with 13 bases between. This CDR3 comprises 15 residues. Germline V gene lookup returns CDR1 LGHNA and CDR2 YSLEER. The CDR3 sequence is CASSQEGRSIYGYTF. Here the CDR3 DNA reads TGCGCCAGCAGCCAAGAGGGAAGGTCAATTTATGGCTACACCTTC.

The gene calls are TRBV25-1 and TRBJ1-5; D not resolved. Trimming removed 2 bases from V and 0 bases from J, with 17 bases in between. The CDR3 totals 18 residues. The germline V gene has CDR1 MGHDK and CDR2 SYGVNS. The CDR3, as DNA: TGTGCCAGCAGTGAAGCAGGACGAACGCCGCGTAGCAATCAGCCCCAGCATTTT. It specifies CASSEAGRTPRSNQPQHF. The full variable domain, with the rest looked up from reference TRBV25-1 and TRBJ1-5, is EADIYQTPRYLVIGTGKKITLECSQTMGHDKMYWYQQDPGMELHLIHYSYGVNSTEKGDLSSESTVSRIRTEHFPLTLESARPSHTSQYLCASSEAGRTPRSNQPQHFGDGTRLSIL.

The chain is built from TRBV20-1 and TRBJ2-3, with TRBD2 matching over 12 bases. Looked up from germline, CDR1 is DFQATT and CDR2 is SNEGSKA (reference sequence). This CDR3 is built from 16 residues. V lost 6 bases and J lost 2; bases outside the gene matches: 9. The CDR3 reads CSASGLAGYITDTQYF. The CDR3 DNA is TGCAGTGCCTCCGGACTAGCGGGATACATCACAGATACGCAGTATTTT.

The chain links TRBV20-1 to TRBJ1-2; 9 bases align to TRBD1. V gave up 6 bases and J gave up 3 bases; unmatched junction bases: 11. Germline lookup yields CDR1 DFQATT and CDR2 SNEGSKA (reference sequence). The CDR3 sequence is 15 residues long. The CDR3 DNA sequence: TGCAGTGCCTACTTTATACAGGGGGCGGACTATGGCTACACCTTC. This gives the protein CSAYFIQGADYGYTF.

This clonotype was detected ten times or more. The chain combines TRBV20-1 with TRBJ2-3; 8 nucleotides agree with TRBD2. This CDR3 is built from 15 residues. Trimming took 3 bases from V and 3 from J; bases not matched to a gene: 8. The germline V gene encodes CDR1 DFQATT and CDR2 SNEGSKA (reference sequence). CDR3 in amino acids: CSARPGSGTTDTQYF. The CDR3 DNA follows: TGCAGTGCTAGGCCGGGTAGCGGGACGACAGATACGCAGTATTTT.

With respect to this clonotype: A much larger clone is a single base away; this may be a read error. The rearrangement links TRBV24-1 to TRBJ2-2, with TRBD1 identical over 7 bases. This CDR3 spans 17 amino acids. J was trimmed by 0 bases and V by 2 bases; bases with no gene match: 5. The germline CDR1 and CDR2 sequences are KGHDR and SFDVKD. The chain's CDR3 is CATSDSPGQSNTGELFF. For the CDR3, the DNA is TGTGCCACCAGTGATTCGCCGGGACAGTCGAACACCGGGGAGCTGTTTTTT.

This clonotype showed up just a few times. CDR3 region: CASSPSGMETQYF. Here the CDR3 DNA reads TGTGCCAGCTCACCATCGGGCATGGAGACCCAGTACTTC. This chain connects TRBV18 to TRBJ2-5; D is undetermined. The CDR3 length is 13 residues. The V and J ends lost 2 bases and 5 bases respectively, with 9 bases between them. CDR1 KGHSH and CDR2 LQKENI come from the germline V gene.

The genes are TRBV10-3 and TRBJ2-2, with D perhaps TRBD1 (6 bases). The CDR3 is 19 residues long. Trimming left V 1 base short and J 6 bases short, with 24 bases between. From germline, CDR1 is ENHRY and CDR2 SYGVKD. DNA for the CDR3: TGTGCCATCAGTGAGTTGGGGAGAGCAGCGCAGGGGACATCCGGGGAGCTGTTTTTT. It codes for CAISELGRAAQGTSGELFF.

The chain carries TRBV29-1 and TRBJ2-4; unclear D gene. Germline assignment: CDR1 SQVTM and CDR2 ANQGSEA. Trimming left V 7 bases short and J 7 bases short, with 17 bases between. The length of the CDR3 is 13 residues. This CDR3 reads CSGQAAIGNIQYF. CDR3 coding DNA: TGCAGCGGGCAGGCAGCAATTGGGAACATTCAGTACTTC.

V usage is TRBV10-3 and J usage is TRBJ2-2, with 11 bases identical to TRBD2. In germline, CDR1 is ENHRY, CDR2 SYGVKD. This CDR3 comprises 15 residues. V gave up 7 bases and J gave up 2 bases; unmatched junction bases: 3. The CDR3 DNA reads TGTGCCATCAAGGGGACTAGCGGAAACACCGGGGAGCTGTTTTTT. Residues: CAIKGTSGNTGELFF.